Presented here are 12 T cell receptor beta chains from one specimen sequenced in a study of T-cell memory formation after mild COVID-19. TCRdb analysed the 5' RACE reads with MiXCR anew, one entry per CDR3 protein. This table has roughly 350,000 distinct CDR3 sequences, approximately 15% appearing once. Material for sequencing was PBMCs or a T cell subset sorted from them (not recorded which). The receptors here all came from a man in his late teens or twenties who had mild COVID-19 (a few samples of this study predate the infection). Cell type and time point are not known.

V gene TRBV11-2 combines with J gene TRBJ2-1; D is possibly TRBD2 (5 bases). Germline V gene lookup returns CDR1 SGHAT and CDR2 FQNNGV. This CDR3 region has 12 residues. Between the trimmed V and J ends, which lost 6 bases and 10 bases, there was a span of 13 bases. This CDR3 reads CASSSLGKEQFF. CDR3 DNA sequence: TGTGCCAGCAGTTCACTAGGTAAGGAGCAGTTCTTC.

This chain joins TRBV28 and TRBJ2-3, with a tentative D call TRBD2 (6 bases). CDR1 MDHEN and CDR2 SYDVKM come from the germline V gene. The length of the CDR3 is 15 residues. V gave up 2 bases and J gave up 2 bases, with 11 bases separating them. The CDR3 loop is CASSLAGPNTDTQYF. CDR3 bases: TGTGCCAGCAGTTTAGCGGGACCTAACACAGATACGCAGTATTTT.

Concerning this clonotype itself: One end of the junction does not line up with germline, which may come from a read error. CDR3 DNA sequence: TGTGCAAGCAGTTTGGGTAGAACCGAGCAGTACTTC. This translates into CASSLGRTEQYF. The chain employs TRBV27 and TRBJ2-7; D remains unclear. Germline CDR1 is MNHEY and CDR2 is SMNVEV (reference sequence). The CDR3 is 12 amino acids.

This clonotype was seen repeatedly, ten times or more. The rearrangement links TRBV3-1 to TRBJ2-2; D unresolved. CDR1 is LGHDT and CDR2 is YNNKEL in the germline V gene (reference sequence). The CDR3 loop spans 14 amino acids. Trimming took off 3 bases at V and 1 base at J, with 6 bases between the two ends. CDR3 sequence (DNA): TGTGCCAGCAGCCAGGACCAGAACACCGGGGAGCTGTTTTTT. It translates to CASSQDQNTGELFF.

This clonotype was detected ten times or more. The genes are TRBV5-1 and TRBJ2-3; the match to TRBD2 covers 14 bases. This CDR3 region has 16 residues. Losses at the gene ends were 0 bases for V and 4 bases for J; bases not matched to a gene: 1. Germline V gives CDR1 SGHRS, CDR2 YFSETQ. For the CDR3, the DNA is TGCGCCAGCAGCTTGGTGACTAGCGGGGGGGCAGATACGCAGTATTTT. Its translation: CASSLVTSGGADTQYF.

This clonotype was seen ten or more times. CDR3 residues: CASSRTGTGNTEAFF. The DNA for the CDR3 is TGCGCCAGCAGCCGAACCGGGACAGGGAACACTGAAGCTTTCTTT. The rearrangement joins TRBV4-1 to TRBJ1-1; 8 bases are shared with TRBD1. The germline V gene has CDR1 MGHRA and CDR2 YSYEKL. CDR3 length: 15 amino acids. Unmatched junction bases numbered 5, after V lost 4 bases and J lost 1 base.

The V call is TRBV14, the J call TRBJ2-1; a possible D gene is TRBD2 (6 bases). Trimming cost V 0 bases and J 9 bases, with 9 bases left between them. This CDR3 is built from 13 residues. CDR1 and CDR2 from the germline V gene are SGHDN and FVKESK. The CDR3 here is CASSQDRRGEQFF. As DNA, the CDR3 is TGTGCCAGCAGCCAAGATCGGAGGGGTGAGCAGTTCTTC. Based on the CDR3 plus reference TRBV14 and TRBJ2-1, the full variable domain is EAGVTQFPSHSVIEKGQTVTLRCDPISGHDNLYWYRRVMGKEIKFLLHFVKESKQDESGMPNNRFLAERTGGTYSTLKVQPAELEDSGVYFCASSQDRRGEQFFGPGTRLTVL.

The chain recombines TRBV2 with TRBJ2-7, with TRBD2 matching 15 bases. J was trimmed by 0 bases and V by 8 bases; bases with no gene match: 5. The CDR3 has 16 residues. The V gene's germline CDR1 is SNHLY and CDR2 FYNNEI. In DNA, the CDR3 is TGTGCCAGCGGACTAGCGGGGGGGAGGAGCTCCTACGAGCAGTACTTC. This codes for CASGLAGGRSSYEQYF.

A few counts support this clonotype. The rearrangement uses TRBV6-6 and TRBJ1-1; TRBD1 might be the D (6 bases). CDR3 size: 16 residues. V lost 4 bases and J lost 0, with 15 bases in between. Germline V gives CDR1 MNHNY, CDR2 SVGAGI (reference sequence). This CDR3 is CASSSFGGKLNTEAFF. The CDR3 DNA sequence: TGTGCCAGCAGTTCCTTCGGGGGCAAGTTGAACACTGAAGCTTTCTTT.

Ten or more counts support this clonotype. V gene TRBV7-8 combines with J gene TRBJ1-1; 7 bases align to TRBD1. V trimming: 5 bases; J trimming: 0 bases; junction bases outside the gene matches: 9. The CDR3 totals 16 residues. The germline V gene encodes CDR1 SGHVS and CDR2 FQNEAQ. CDR3 DNA: TGTGCCAGCAGCCCCCGGGACAGCAACATGAACACTGAAGCTTTCTTT. It yields the protein CASSPRDSNMNTEAFF.

In this sample, this clonotype turned up a few times. This chain joins TRBV7-2 and TRBJ1-4; possibly TRBD1 for D (6 bases). V gave up 2 bases and J gave up 3 bases, with 10 bases separating them. Germline V gene data show CDR1 as SGHTA and CDR2 as FQGNSA. CDR3 length: 15 amino acids. The CDR3 bases are TGTGCCAGCAGCTTACGCAGGGGTTCTAATGAAAAACTGTTTTTT. Translation: CASSLRRGSNEKLFF.

The chain combines TRBV23-1 with TRBJ1-5; 7 nucleotides line up with TRBD1. TRBV23-1 is treated as an ORF (open reading frame) with a function not yet certain. This CDR3 spans 16 amino acids. Trimming cost V 2 bases and J 3 bases; bases outside gene matches: 7. The CDR3 coding sequence is TGCGCCAGCAGTCAAGAGACAGGGTCGTTCAATCAGCCCCAGCATTTT. Amino acid sequence: CASSQETGSFNQPQHF.